One sample yielded the 13 T cell receptor beta chains listed below, sequenced in a study of blood T cell repertoires in COVID-19. Method: immunoSEQ multiplex PCR; TCRdb's copy keeps in-frame clones and lacks some. The table includes hundreds of thousands of clones, over 80% detected once. The source material was peripheral blood. The receptor set was obtained from a woman between 25 and 40 years old with COVID-19, enrolled during active disease.

The gene calls are TRBV7-2 and TRBJ2-1, with TRBD2 matching 13 bases. Germline V lookup: CDR1 SGHTA, CDR2 FQGNSA. The CDR3 loop spans 15 amino acids. V gave up 5 bases and J gave up 8 bases; unmatched junction bases: 6. Here the CDR3 reads CASSAPGLAGHEQFF. DNA of the CDR3: TGTGCCAGCAGCGCCCCGGGACTAGCGGGGCATGAGCAGTTCTTC.

The chain links TRBV7-9 to TRBJ2-5, with D possibly being TRBD1 (5 bases). Germline lookup yields CDR1 SEHNR and CDR2 FQNEAQ (reference sequence). V lost 1 base to trimming and J lost 3 bases, with 12 bases between them. CDR3 length: 15 residues. The CDR3 DNA sequence: TGTGCCAGCAGCTTAGGGGCCCCAGGGAAAGAGACCCAGTACTTC. It encodes CASSLGAPGKETQYF.

The V call is TRBV7-2, the J call TRBJ2-3; the match to TRBD1 covers 8 bases. The CDR3 covers 14 residues. Trimming took 5 bases from V and 11 from J; bases not matched to a gene: 12. CDR1 and CDR2 from the germline V gene are SGHTA and FQGNSA. The CDR3 loop is CASSPGQGTWLQYF. The CDR3 DNA reads as TGTGCCAGCAGCCCCGGACAGGGTACCTGGTTGCAGTATTTT.

The rearrangement links TRBV6-2 or TRBV6-3 to TRBJ1-6; 9 nucleotides align to TRBD1. The ends lost 5 bases at V and 15 bases at J; junction bases unmatched: 8. CDR3 length: 13 amino acids. Germline CDR1 MNHEY, CDR2 SVGEGT. This CDR3 reads CASSAGQGLFLHF. DNA for the CDR3: TGTGCCAGCAGTGCGGGACAGGGTCTTTTCCTCCACTTT.

The rearrangement uses TRBV6-5 and TRBJ2-5; 8 bases agree with TRBD2. Trimming at V came to 7 bases and at J to 2 bases, leaving 9 bases not matched to a gene. This CDR3 is built from 15 residues. Germline V gene lookup returns CDR1 MNHEY and CDR2 SVGAGI. Here the CDR3 DNA reads TGTGCCAGCAATCCCCTTGCGGGGGGACAAGAGACCCAGTACTTC. Translated: CASNPLAGGQETQYF.

The chain has TRBV24-1 and TRBJ1-2; tentatively, D is TRBD1 (5 bases). Germline lookup yields CDR1 KGHDR and CDR2 SFDVKD. There are 12 residues in the CDR3. The V and J ends lost 0 bases and 8 bases respectively, with 6 bases between them. This CDR3 reads CATSDLWGGYTF. CDR3 DNA sequence: TGTGCCACCAGTGATTTGTGGGGCGGCTACACCTTC.

This sequence joins TRBV5-4 and TRBJ2-3, with 12 nucleotides matching TRBD2. Germline V gene lookup returns CDR1 SGHNT and CDR2 YYREEE (reference sequence). CDR3 length equals 16 residues. V lost 4 bases to trimming and J lost 5 bases; unmatched junction nucleotides: 8. The CDR3 protein is CASSQRLAGVGDTQYF. Written as DNA, the CDR3 is TGTGCCAGCAGCCAAAGACTAGCGGGAGTAGGAGATACGCAGTATTTT.

J is TRBJ1-2 and V is TRBV3-1 (or the pseudogene TRBV3-2); a possible D gene is TRBD1 (6 bases). CDR1 is LGHDT, CDR2 YNNKEL, per germline (reference sequence). CDR3 length: 14 amino acids. V was clipped by 4 bases and J by 6 bases, with 15 bases between them. The CDR3 loop is CASSPGTRSHGYTF. The CDR3 nucleotides are TGTGCCAGCAGCCCGGGGACAAGGTCACATGGCTACACCTTC.

The chain recombines TRBV4-2 with TRBJ2-7, with a tentative D call TRBD1 (6 bases). Looked up from germline, CDR1 is LGHNA and CDR2 is YNFKEQ. V lost 0 bases and J lost 5, with 17 bases in between. CDR3 length: 16 amino acids. This CDR3 reads CASSQDGAGDENEQYF. The CDR3 DNA is TGTGCCAGCAGCCAAGACGGGGCAGGGGATGAGAACGAGCAGTACTTC.

The chain couples TRBV5-1 to TRBJ1-1; D call uncertain. This CDR3 has 13 amino acids. Per the germline V gene, CDR1 is SGHRS and CDR2 is YFSETQ. Trimming cost V 7 bases and J 3 bases, with 13 bases left between them. CDR3 nucleotide sequence: TGCGCCAGCCGAAAATCCGAGGACACTGAAGCTTTCTTT. Its protein is CASRKSEDTEAFF.

The genes are TRBV10-3 and TRBJ2-7; 16 bases match TRBD2. The CDR3 loop spans 17 amino acids. V was pared by 3 bases and J by 7 bases, with 9 bases of the junction left unmatched. Germline CDR1 and CDR2: ENHRY and SYGVKD. This CDR3 is CAISDLPGLAGGLEQYF. The CDR3 DNA follows: TGTGCCATCAGTGACCTACCGGGACTAGCGGGAGGGCTAGAGCAGTACTTC.

J is TRBJ1-2 and V is TRBV6-6; no clear D gene. Germline CDR1 and CDR2: MNHNY and SVGAGI (reference sequence). The germline V and J ends were trimmed by 6 bases and 6 bases, with 14 bases remaining between them. This CDR3 spans 13 amino acids. The CDR3 is CASSPPREDGYTF. The CDR3, as DNA: TGTGCCAGCAGCCCCCCCCGAGAGGATGGCTACACCTTC.

This chain joins TRBV5-5 and TRBJ2-1, with unresolved D. The CDR3 is made up of 16 amino acids. V lost 0 bases, J lost 0 bases, and 10 bases lay in between. In germline, CDR1 is SGHKS, CDR2 YYEKEE (reference sequence). The CDR3 coding sequence is TGTGCCAGCAGCTTGGGTCCAGCGAGCTCCTACAATGAGCAGTTCTTC. It specifies CASSLGPASSYNEQFF.